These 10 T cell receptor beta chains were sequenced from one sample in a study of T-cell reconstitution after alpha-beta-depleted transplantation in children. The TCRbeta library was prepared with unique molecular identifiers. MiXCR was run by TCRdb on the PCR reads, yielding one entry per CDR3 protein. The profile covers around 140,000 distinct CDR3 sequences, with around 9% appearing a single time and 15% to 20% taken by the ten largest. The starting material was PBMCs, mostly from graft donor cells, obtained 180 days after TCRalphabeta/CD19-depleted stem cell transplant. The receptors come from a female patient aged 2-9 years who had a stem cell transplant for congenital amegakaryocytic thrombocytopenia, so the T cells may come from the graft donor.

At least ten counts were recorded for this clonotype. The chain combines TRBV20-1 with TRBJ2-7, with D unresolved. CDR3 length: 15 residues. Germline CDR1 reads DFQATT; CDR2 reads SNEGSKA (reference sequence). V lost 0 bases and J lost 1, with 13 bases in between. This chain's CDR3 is CSARDLGTQSYEQYF. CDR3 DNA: TGCAGTGCTAGAGATCTGGGCACTCAATCCTACGAGCAGTACTTC.

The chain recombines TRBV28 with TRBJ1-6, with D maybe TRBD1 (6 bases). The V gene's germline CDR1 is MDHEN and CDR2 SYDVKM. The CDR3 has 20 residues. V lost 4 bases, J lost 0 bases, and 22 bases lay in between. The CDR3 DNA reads TGTGCCAGCAGTTCGATTCAGGGGAAGAAACCTAGCTCCTATAATTCACCCCTCCACTTT. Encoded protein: CASSSIQGKKPSSYNSPLHF.

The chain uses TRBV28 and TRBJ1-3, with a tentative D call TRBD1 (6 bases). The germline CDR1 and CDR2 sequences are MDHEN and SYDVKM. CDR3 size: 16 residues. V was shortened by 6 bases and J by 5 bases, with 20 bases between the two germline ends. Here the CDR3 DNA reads TGTGCCAGCAGGCCTAGGGGGGCGAGGGATAGAAACACCATATATTTT. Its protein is CASRPRGARDRNTIYF.

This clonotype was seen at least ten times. Here the CDR3 reads CASSLVLTGELFF. DNA for the CDR3: TGTGCCAGCAGCTTAGTATTAACCGGGGAGCTGTTTTTT. The chain has TRBV7-9 and TRBJ2-2, with D unresolved. Per germline, CDR1 SEHNR and CDR2 FQNEAQ (reference sequence). V gave up 1 base and J gave up 5 bases, with 5 bases separating them. This CDR3 is 13 amino acids long.

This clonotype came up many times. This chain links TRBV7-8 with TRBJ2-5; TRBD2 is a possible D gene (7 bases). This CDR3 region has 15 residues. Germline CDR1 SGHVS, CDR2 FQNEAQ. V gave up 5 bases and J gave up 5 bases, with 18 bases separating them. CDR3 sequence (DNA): TGTGCCAGCAGCCCGTCCGAGGGGGGGCTGGAGACCCAGTACTTC. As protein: CASSPSEGGLETQYF.

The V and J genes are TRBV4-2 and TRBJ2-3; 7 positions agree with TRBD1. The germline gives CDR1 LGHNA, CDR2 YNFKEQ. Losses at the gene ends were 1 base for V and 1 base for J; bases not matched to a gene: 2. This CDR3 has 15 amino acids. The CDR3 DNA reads TGTGCCAGCAGCCAAGGGGGACAGCGCACAGATACGCAGTATTTT. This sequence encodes CASSQGGQRTDTQYF.

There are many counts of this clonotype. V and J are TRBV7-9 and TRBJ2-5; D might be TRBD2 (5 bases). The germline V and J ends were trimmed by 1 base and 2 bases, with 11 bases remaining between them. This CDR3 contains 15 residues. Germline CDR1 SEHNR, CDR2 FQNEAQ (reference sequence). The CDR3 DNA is TGTGCCAGCAGCTTAGGGACTTCAATTCAAGAGACCCAGTACTTC. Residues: CASSLGTSIQETQYF.

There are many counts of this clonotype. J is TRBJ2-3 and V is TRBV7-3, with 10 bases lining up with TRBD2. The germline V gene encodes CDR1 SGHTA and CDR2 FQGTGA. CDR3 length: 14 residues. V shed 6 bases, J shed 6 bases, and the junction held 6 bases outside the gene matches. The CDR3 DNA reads TGTGCCAGCAGTCCTAGCGGGGGTAGGGATACGCAGTATTTT. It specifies CASSPSGGRDTQYF.

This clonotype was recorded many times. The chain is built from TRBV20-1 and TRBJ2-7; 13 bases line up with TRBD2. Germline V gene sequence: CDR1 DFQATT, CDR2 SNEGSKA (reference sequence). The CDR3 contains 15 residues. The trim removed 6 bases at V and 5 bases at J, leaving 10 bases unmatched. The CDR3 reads CSARLAGGPRDEQYF. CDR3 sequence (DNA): TGCAGTGCCAGACTAGCGGGAGGCCCCAGGGACGAGCAGTACTTC.

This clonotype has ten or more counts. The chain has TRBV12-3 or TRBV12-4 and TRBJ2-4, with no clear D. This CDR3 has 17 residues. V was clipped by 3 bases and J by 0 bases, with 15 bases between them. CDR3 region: CASSFTGIDLAKNIQYF. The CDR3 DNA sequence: TGTGCCAGCAGTTTTACTGGAATCGACCTAGCCAAAAACATTCAGTACTTC.